The following is a T cell receptor (beta chain) sequence with its context. TCRdb keeps only in-frame clones here, not all; method: immunoSEQ multiplex PCR. Of about 86,000 clones listed, 87% were seen once; the top ten hold less than 1.5%. The data derive from a study of OX40 agonist ivuxolimab in advanced cancers. Study details: Anti-PD-1, anti-PD-L1 or anti-CTLA-4 therapy given earlier was allowed, and 35% to 50% had some.

The investigators sampled blood at baseline, at cycle 4 day 1, and at cycle 7 day 1. CDR1 and CDR2 from the germline V gene are MNHEY and SMNVEV (reference sequence). This CDR3 is 15 amino acids long. V lost 6 bases and J lost 1, with 16 bases in between. The sample here was CD4+ or CD8+ T cells sorted from blood, taken in a trial of the OX40 agonist ivuxolimab. The chain joins TRBV27 to TRBJ2-7; D tentatively reads TRBD1 or TRBD2 (5 bases each). This TCR was sampled from an adult with an advanced solid tumor such as melanoma, head and neck, liver or kidney cancer. CDR3 protein: CASRRDGYMSYEQYF. The CDR3 DNA follows: TGTGCCAGCAGACGGGACGGCTACATGTCCTACGAGCAGTACTTC.